Below are 15 T cell receptor beta chains sequenced from a single sample in a study of T cell changes during pregnancy in multiple sclerosis. Data came from immunoSEQ multiplex PCR; TCRdb stores just in-frame clones and leaves some out. The sample includes about 70,000 clones, about nine tenths seen only once; the top ten take 0.29%. The specimen comprised CD4+ T cells from peripheral blood mononuclear cells, sampled after pregnancy. These receptors came from a female donor with multiple sclerosis, enrolled in a pregnancy study.

The CDR3, as DNA: TGTGCCAGCAGCTTAGGGCCAGGGGGCGTCTACGAGCAGTACTTC. Its protein is CASSLGPGGVYEQYF. This sequence joins TRBV11-2 and TRBJ2-7; 8 bases line up with TRBD1. The CDR3 is 15 residues long. Germline V gives CDR1 SGHAT, CDR2 FQNNGV. V dropped 1 base and J dropped 3; count of bases not matched to a gene: 5.

This chain joins TRBV5-6 and TRBJ1-2; D unresolved. The CDR3 extends over 15 amino acids. Germline-derived CDR1 and CDR2 are SGHDT and YYEEEE. V was shortened by 2 bases and J by 0 bases, with 11 bases between the two germline ends. CDR3 nucleotide sequence: TGTGCCAGCAGCTTTCGGCGGGAGGCTAACTATGGCTACACCTTC. It is translated as CASSFRREANYGYTF. Full variable domain (remainder filled in from reference TRBV5-6 and TRBJ1-2): DAGVTQSPTHLIKTRGQQVTLRCSPKSGHDTVSWYQQALGQGPQFIFQYYEEEERQRGNFPDRFSGHQFPNYSSELNVNALLLGDSALYLCASSFRREANYGYTFGSGTRLTVV.

This clone was detected only once. The chain joins TRBV14 to TRBJ2-1; the D is unclear. The germline V gene has CDR1 SGHDN and CDR2 FVKESK. The CDR3 runs 13 residues. Trimming cost V 1 base and J 13 bases, with 14 bases left between them. This chain's CDR3 is CASSQGGPSLQFF. The CDR3 bases are TGTGCCAGCAGCCAAGGAGGTCCTTCCCTCCAGTTCTTC. Full variable domain (outside the CDR3, taken from reference TRBV14 and TRBJ2-1): EAGVTQFPSHSVIEKGQTVTLRCDPISGHDNLYWYRRVMGKEIKFLLHFVKESKQDESGMPNNRFLAERTGGTYSTLKVQPAELEDSGVYFCASSQGGPSLQFFGPGTRLTVL.

The CDR3 region has the DNA TGCGCCAGCAGTGAATCGAGGTATGGCTACACCTTC. Protein sequence: CASSESRYGYTF. This chain links TRBV10-2 with TRBJ1-2; D remains unclear. V dropped 3 bases and J dropped 5 bases, with 7 bases sitting between them. This CDR3 spans 12 amino acids. In germline, CDR1 is WSHSY, CDR2 SAAADI.

V usage is TRBV5-6 and J usage is TRBJ1-2; D uncertain. Germline V gives CDR1 SGHDT, CDR2 YYEEEE. The CDR3 is 14 residues long. V was shortened by 1 base and J by 5 bases, with 12 bases between the two germline ends. The CDR3 loop is CASSLRQRNYGYTF. CDR3 DNA: TGTGCCAGCAGCTTGCGGCAGCGCAATTATGGCTACACCTTC.

The chain couples TRBV7-9 to TRBJ1-6; 9 bases map to TRBD1. Trimming at V came to 1 base and at J to 6 bases, leaving 4 bases not matched to a gene. Germline CDR1 SEHNR, CDR2 FQNEAQ (reference sequence). The CDR3 runs to 16 residues. The CDR3 loop reads CASSLVVGQGNSPLHF. CDR3 bases: TGTGCCAGCAGCTTAGTTGTGGGACAGGGTAATTCACCCCTCCACTTT.

This clone was counted only a few times. V and J are TRBV4-1 and TRBJ1-5; 9 nucleotides agree with TRBD1. The CDR3 runs to 16 residues. Losses at the gene ends were 4 bases for V and 2 bases for J; bases not matched to a gene: 6. Looked up from germline, CDR1 is MGHRA and CDR2 is YSYEKL. In DNA, the CDR3 is TGCGCCAGCAGCCGGGGTTGGGACAGGGGCAATCAGCCCCAGCATTTT. Amino acids: CASSRGWDRGNQPQHF.

CDR3 bases: TGTGCCAGCAGCCGAGAGGGACAGTCCTACAATGAGCAGTTCTTC. This encodes CASSREGQSYNEQFF. This chain joins TRBV7-2 and TRBJ2-1; 7 bases align to TRBD1. The ends lost 5 bases at V and 1 base at J; junction bases unmatched: 5. The CDR3 length is 15 residues. Germline values: CDR1 SGHTA, CDR2 FQGNSA.

There are a few counts of this clone. The chain couples TRBV27 to TRBJ1-1, with 7 bases that match TRBD1. CDR1 and CDR2 (germline): MNHEY, SMNVEV (reference sequence). V lost 5 bases, J lost 11 bases, and 11 bases stayed unmatched. The CDR3 consists of 13 residues. The CDR3 bases are TGTGCCAGCAGTCCCACCCTACAGGGGACGGCTTTCTTT. This encodes CASSPTLQGTAFF.

The chain recombines TRBV19 with TRBJ2-3; TRBD2 aligns across 8 bases. CDR1 and CDR2 (germline): LNHDA, SQIVND (reference sequence). The V gene end was trimmed by 5 bases and the J gene end by 4 bases; junction bases not matched to a gene: 11. This CDR3 comprises 16 residues. CDR3 coding DNA: TGTGCCAGTAGTTTATTAGCCGGGGGGGGGCCAGATACGCAGTATTTT. It translates to CASSLLAGGGPDTQYF.

The chain is built from TRBV19 and TRBJ2-5; perhaps TRBD1 as D (7 bases). Germline CDR1 is LNHDA and CDR2 is SQIVND (reference sequence). The CDR3 loop spans 13 amino acids. V dropped 9 bases and J dropped 2 bases, with 13 bases sitting between them. For the CDR3, the DNA is TGTGCCAGCTCTCAGGGGGGACAAGAGACCCAGTACTTC. This gives the protein CASSQGGQETQYF.

This clone was observed a handful of times. The CDR3 DNA sequence: TGTGCCAGCAGTGCCCGGACAGTTCTCACCGGGGAGCTGTTTTTT. Protein product: CASSARTVLTGELFF. The V and J genes are TRBV27 and TRBJ2-2; weak D call: TRBD1 (6 bases). The germline V and J ends were trimmed by 5 bases and 4 bases, with 14 bases remaining between them. The CDR3 covers 15 residues. Germline V gene data show CDR1 as MNHEY and CDR2 as SMNVEV (reference sequence).

This clone was observed a few times. This chain uses TRBV9 with TRBJ2-3, with TRBD2 as a possible D gene (6 bases). The CDR3 has 15 residues. Deletions cut 0 bases from V and 7 bases from J, with 15 bases between. The germline V gene encodes CDR1 SGDLS and CDR2 YYNGEE. DNA of the CDR3: TGTGCCAGCAGCGTAGGTGAGGGAGGATCCTATACGCAGTATTTT. It translates to CASSVGEGGSYTQYF.

This chain uses TRBV30 with TRBJ2-7; the match to TRBD2 covers 16 bases. Germline CDR1 reads GTSNPN; CDR2 reads SVGIG (reference sequence). There are 15 residues in the CDR3. The V gene end was trimmed by 5 bases and the J gene end by 2 bases; junction bases not matched to a gene: 3. CDR3 loop: CAWAGTSGRAYEQYF. DNA of the CDR3: TGTGCCTGGGCTGGGACTAGCGGGAGGGCCTACGAGCAGTACTTC.

The V call is TRBV6-5, the J call TRBJ1-2, with D possibly TRBD1 on 5 matching bases. Trimming took 2 bases from V and 0 from J, leaving 10 bases between them. The CDR3 contains 15 residues. Germline loops: CDR1 MNHEY, CDR2 SVGAGI. This chain's CDR3 is CASSYEQVANYGYTF. CDR3 in DNA: TGTGCCAGCAGTTACGAACAGGTAGCTAACTATGGCTACACCTTC.